This T cell receptor beta chain comes out of a study of blood T cells in healthy people across ages. Study context: Capture via template switching afforded approximately one barcoded beta molecule per two T cells.

From germline, CDR1 is LGHDT and CDR2 YNNKEL (reference sequence). CDR3 length: 15 residues. V lost 5 bases, J lost 4 bases, and 10 bases stayed unmatched. Only a few counts were recorded for this clonotype. The authors isolated at least 7 million PBMCs per sample. Per individual sample, total RNA of at least 5 micrograms was extracted. A sample-barcoded 5' primer and a J-beta primer mix were used in a second PCR of about 7 to 12 cycles. Each cDNA molecule was tagged by a template-switch adaptor that had 12 random nucleotides. Using its own MiXCR run on the 5' RACE reads, TCRdb lists one record per CDR3 protein. The table has around 650,000 distinct CDR3 sequences, around two fifths seen once.

Sequencing was carried out using blood. This sequence originates from an elderly man in good health. V gene TRBV3-1 combines with J gene TRBJ1-2, with 7 nucleotides matching TRBD1. The CDR3 nucleotides read TGTGCCAGCAGCAACAGGGGCGAGGCTTCCTATGGCTACACCTTC. It specifies CASSNRGEASYGYTF.